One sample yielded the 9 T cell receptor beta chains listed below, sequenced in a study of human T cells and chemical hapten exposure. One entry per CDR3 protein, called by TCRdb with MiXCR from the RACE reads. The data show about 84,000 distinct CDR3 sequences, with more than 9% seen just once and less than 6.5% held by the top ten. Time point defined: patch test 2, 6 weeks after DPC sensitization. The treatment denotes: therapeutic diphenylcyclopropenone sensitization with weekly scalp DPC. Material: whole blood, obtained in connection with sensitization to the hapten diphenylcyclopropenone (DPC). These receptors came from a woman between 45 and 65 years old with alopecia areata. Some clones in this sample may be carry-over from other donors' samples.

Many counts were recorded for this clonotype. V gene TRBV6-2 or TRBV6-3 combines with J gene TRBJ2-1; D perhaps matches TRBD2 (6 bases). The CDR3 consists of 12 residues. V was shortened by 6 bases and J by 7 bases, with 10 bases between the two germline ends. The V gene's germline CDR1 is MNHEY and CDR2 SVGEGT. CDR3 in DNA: TGTGCCAGCAGACAACGGGAGAATGAGCAGTTCTTC. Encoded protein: CASRQRENEQFF.

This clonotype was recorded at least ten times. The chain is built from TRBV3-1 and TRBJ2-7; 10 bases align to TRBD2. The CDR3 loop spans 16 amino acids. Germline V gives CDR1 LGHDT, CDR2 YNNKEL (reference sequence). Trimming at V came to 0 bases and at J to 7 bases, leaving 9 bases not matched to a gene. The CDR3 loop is CASSQDLTSGPGEQYF. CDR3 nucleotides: TGTGCCAGCAGCCAAGATTTGACTAGCGGGCCTGGAGAGCAGTACTTC.

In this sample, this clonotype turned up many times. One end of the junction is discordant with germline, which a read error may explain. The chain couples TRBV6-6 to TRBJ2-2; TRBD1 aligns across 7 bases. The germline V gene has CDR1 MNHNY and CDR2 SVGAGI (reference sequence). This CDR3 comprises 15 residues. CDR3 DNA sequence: TGTGCCAGCAGGCAGACACAGGGGAACCCCGGGGAGCTGTTTTTT. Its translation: CASRQTQGNPGELFF.

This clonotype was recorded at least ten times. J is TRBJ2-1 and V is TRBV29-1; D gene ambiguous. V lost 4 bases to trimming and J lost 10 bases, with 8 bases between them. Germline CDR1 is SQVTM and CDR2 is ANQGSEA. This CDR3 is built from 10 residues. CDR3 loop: CSVGPQEQFF. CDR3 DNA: TGCAGCGTTGGTCCACAGGAGCAGTTCTTC.

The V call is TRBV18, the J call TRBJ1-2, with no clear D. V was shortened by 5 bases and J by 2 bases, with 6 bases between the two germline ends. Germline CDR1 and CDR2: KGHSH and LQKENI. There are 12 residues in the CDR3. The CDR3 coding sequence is TGTGCCAGCTCAAACACCAACTATGGCTACACCTTC. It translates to CASSNTNYGYTF.

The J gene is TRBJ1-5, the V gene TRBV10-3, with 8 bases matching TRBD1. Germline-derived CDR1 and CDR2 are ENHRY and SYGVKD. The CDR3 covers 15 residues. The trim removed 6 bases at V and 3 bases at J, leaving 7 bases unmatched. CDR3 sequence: CAISRDRHDNQPQHF. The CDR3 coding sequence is TGTGCCATCAGCCGGGACAGGCATGACAATCAGCCCCAGCATTTT.

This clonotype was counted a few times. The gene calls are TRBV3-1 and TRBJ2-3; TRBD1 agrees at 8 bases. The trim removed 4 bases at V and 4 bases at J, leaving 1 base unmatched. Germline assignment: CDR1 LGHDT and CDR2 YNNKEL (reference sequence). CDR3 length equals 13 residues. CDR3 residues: CASSRQGPDTQYF. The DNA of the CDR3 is TGTGCCAGCAGCCGACAGGGGCCAGATACGCAGTATTTT.

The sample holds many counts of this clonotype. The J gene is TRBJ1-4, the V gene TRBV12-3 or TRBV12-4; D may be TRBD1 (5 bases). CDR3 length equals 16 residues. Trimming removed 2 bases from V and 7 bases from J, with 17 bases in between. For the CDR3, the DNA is TGTGCCAGCAGTTTATTGGTCGGGGGGAGGCCTGAAAAACTGTTTTTT. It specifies CASSLLVGGRPEKLFF.

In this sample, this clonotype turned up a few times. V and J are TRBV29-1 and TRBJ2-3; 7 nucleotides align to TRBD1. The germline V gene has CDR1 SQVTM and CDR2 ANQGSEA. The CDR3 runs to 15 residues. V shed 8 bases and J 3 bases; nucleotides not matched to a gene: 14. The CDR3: CSSESRQGWTDTQYF. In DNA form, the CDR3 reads TGCAGCTCCGAGTCCCGACAGGGATGGACAGATACGCAGTATTTT.